The 31 T cell receptor beta chains reported below all come from one sample, sequenced in a study of lymphopenia after photon versus proton radiotherapy. Only in-frame clones appear in the TCRdb table, and some are missing; sequencing was by immunoSEQ multiplex PCR. The sample consists of under 30,000 clones, approximately 90% of them appearing once. The sequences come from peripheral blood, collected from a patient treated with proton-based radiotherapy. The receptors were gathered from a woman aged 55-70 years with cholangiocarcinoma. Some clones in this sample may be carry-over from other donors' samples.

V gene TRBV19 combines with J gene TRBJ2-7; 7 positions match TRBD1. Germline V gene lookup returns CDR1 LNHDA and CDR2 SQIVND (reference sequence). The V gene end was trimmed by 5 bases and the J gene end by 4 bases; junction bases not matched to a gene: 8. The CDR3 totals 14 residues. The CDR3 loop is CASSSGQVGYEQYF. The CDR3, as DNA: TGTGCCAGTAGTTCCGGACAGGTGGGATACGAGCAGTACTTC.

This clone has only one observation. The genes are TRBV30 and TRBJ1-1, with D hard to call. This CDR3 region has 11 residues. Trimming shortened V by 3 bases and J by 2 bases, and 4 bases separated the two germline ends. Germline V gene data show CDR1 as GTSNPN and CDR2 as SVGIG (reference sequence). The CDR3 loop is CAWRSNTEAFF. CDR3 sequence (DNA): TGTGCCTGGAGGTCCAACACTGAAGCTTTCTTT.

The V and J genes are TRBV18 and TRBJ1-2, with 9 bases that match TRBD1. V was pared by 5 bases and J by 8 bases, with 6 bases of the junction left unmatched. Germline lookup yields CDR1 KGHSH and CDR2 LQKENI. The CDR3 extends over 13 amino acids. CDR3 DNA: TGTGCCAGCTCATCCCTGGGACAGGGCGGCTACACCTTC. It translates to CASSSLGQGGYTF.

The gene calls are TRBV6-1 and TRBJ1-4; the match to TRBD1 covers 7 bases. Germline trimming cut 6 bases from V and 8 bases from J; bases unmatched to any gene: 9. CDR1 is MNHNS, CDR2 SASEGT, per germline. This CDR3 is built from 14 residues. CDR3 sequence: CASRKRGQQEKLFF. CDR3 DNA: TGTGCCAGCAGAAAAAGGGGACAGCAAGAAAAACTGTTTTTT.

The chain has TRBV15 and TRBJ2-3; the match to TRBD2 covers 8 bases. Germline-derived CDR1 and CDR2 are LNHNV and YYDKDF (reference sequence). V lost 0 bases, J lost 0 bases, and 8 bases stayed unmatched. This CDR3 spans 18 amino acids. The CDR3 here is CATSRDSGLAGSTDTQYF. CDR3 bases: TGTGCCACCAGCAGAGATAGCGGACTAGCTGGGAGCACAGATACGCAGTATTTT. The full variable domain, its missing parts supplied by reference TRBV15 and TRBJ2-3, is DAMVIQNPRYQVTQFGKPVTLSCSQTLNHNVMYWYQQKSSQAPKLLFHYYDKDFNNEADTPDNFQSRRPNTSFCFLDIRSPGLGDTAMYLCATSRDSGLAGSTDTQYFGPGTRLTVL.

The chain combines TRBV5-1 with TRBJ1-6; 7 positions match TRBD1. The germline gives CDR1 SGHRS, CDR2 YFSETQ. With V trimmed by 0 bases and J by 11 bases, 5 bases remained unmatched. The CDR3 runs 14 residues. CDR3 nucleotides: TGCGCCAGCAGCTTGGGGCAGGGGGAGGCACCCCTCCACTTT. Encoded protein: CASSLGQGEAPLHF.

J is TRBJ1-2 and V is TRBV6-5; D is unclear. The V gene lost 6 bases and the J gene lost 2 bases, with 10 bases spanning the gap. Germline CDR1 and CDR2: MNHEY and SVGAGI. CDR3 length: 13 amino acids. CDR3: CASSRGRNYGYTF. The CDR3 DNA reads TGTGCCAGCAGCCGCGGACGGAACTATGGCTACACCTTC.

This chain joins TRBV19 and TRBJ1-1, with TRBD1 matching 7 bases. The CDR3 spans 13 residues. Germline loops: CDR1 LNHDA, CDR2 SQIVND (reference sequence). Trimming removed 7 bases from V and 3 bases from J; junction bases left unmatched: 5. The chain's CDR3 is CASTRGGDTEAFF. CDR3 DNA: TGTGCCAGTACCAGGGGGGGGGACACTGAAGCTTTCTTT.

V is TRBV27 and J is TRBJ1-2; maybe TRBD1 (6 bases). Germline assignment: CDR1 MNHEY and CDR2 SMNVEV (reference sequence). Trimming stripped 4 bases from V and 3 bases from J, with 21 bases between. CDR3 length: 17 residues. The CDR3 protein is CASSSLGASSPYYGYTF. In DNA form, the CDR3 reads TGTGCCAGCAGTTCTCTGGGGGCTTCTTCCCCTTACTATGGCTACACCTTC.

This chain uses TRBV5-4 with TRBJ1-1; TRBD1 matches 9 bases. Germline lookup yields CDR1 SGHNT and CDR2 YYREEE (reference sequence). This CDR3 is 16 amino acids long. The junction had 11 bases not matched to a gene; V was cut back by 3 bases and J by 5 bases. CDR3 protein: CASSSFSTGGRTEAFF. In DNA, the CDR3 is TGTGCCAGCAGCTCCTTTAGTACAGGGGGCCGAACTGAAGCTTTCTTT.

The chain uses TRBV10-2 and TRBJ2-7, with 7 bases fitting TRBD2. Germline values: CDR1 WSHSY, CDR2 SAAADI. With 6 bases clipped from V and 5 bases from J, the junction kept 10 bases outside the gene matches. The CDR3 sequence is 14 residues long. The CDR3: CASRARRGDDEQYF. CDR3 DNA: TGCGCCAGCAGAGCTCGCCGGGGGGACGACGAGCAGTACTTC.

The chain combines TRBV27 with TRBJ1-6; D call uncertain. The germline CDR1 and CDR2 sequences are MNHEY and SMNVEV (reference sequence). V lost 8 bases, J lost 0 bases, and 20 bases lay in between. This CDR3 region has 18 residues. The CDR3 here is CASYATKDLSSYNSPLHF. As DNA, the CDR3 is TGTGCCAGCTACGCCACAAAAGACCTTAGCTCCTATAATTCACCCCTCCACTTT.

V usage is TRBV27 and J usage is TRBJ2-7, with 8 bases identical to TRBD1. From germline, CDR1 is MNHEY and CDR2 SMNVEV (reference sequence). The CDR3 is 13 residues long. With 5 bases clipped from V and 4 bases from J, the junction kept 4 bases outside the gene matches. Here the CDR3 DNA reads TGTGCCAGCAGTAGGACAGGGCGGTACGAGCAGTACTTC. Its translation: CASSRTGRYEQYF.

The chain has TRBV29-1 and TRBJ2-1; TRBD1 aligns across 10 bases. The V and J ends lost 8 bases and 4 bases, in that order; junction bases with no gene match: 5. In germline, CDR1 is SQVTM, CDR2 ANQGSEA. The CDR3 extends over 13 amino acids. The CDR3 here is CSFGTGEYNEQFF. As DNA, the CDR3 is TGCAGCTTCGGGACAGGGGAATACAATGAGCAGTTCTTC.

This chain links TRBV7-9 with TRBJ1-1; no definite D call. Germline V gene data show CDR1 as SEHNR and CDR2 as FQNEAQ (reference sequence). V was shortened by 2 bases and J by 3 bases, with 7 bases between the two germline ends. The CDR3 covers 13 residues. The CDR3 DNA is TGTGCCAGCAGCTTATACACCGACACTGAAGCTTTCTTT. As protein: CASSLYTDTEAFF.

V is TRBV27 and J is TRBJ2-3, with 10 bases that match TRBD1. J lost 0 bases, V lost 6 bases, and 9 bases had no gene match. Per the germline V gene, CDR1 is MNHEY and CDR2 is SMNVEV (reference sequence). The CDR3 is 17 amino acids. The CDR3 reads CASRTDRGLASTDTQYF. In nucleotides, the CDR3 is TGTGCCAGCAGAACGGACAGGGGGTTAGCTAGCACAGATACGCAGTATTTT.

This chain links TRBV28 with TRBJ1-2; no definite D call. The germline V gene encodes CDR1 MDHEN and CDR2 SYDVKM. Trimming stripped 5 bases from V and 3 bases from J, with 7 bases between. The CDR3 length is 12 residues. The CDR3 nucleotides are TGTGCCAGCAGTACCGGAGACTATGGCTACACCTTC. Translation gives CASSTGDYGYTF.

This clone is a singleton in its sample. The rearrangement joins TRBV9 to TRBJ1-1, with 9 bases fitting TRBD1. V trimming: 3 bases; J trimming: 6 bases; junction bases outside the gene matches: 6. The CDR3 has 14 amino acids. Germline V lookup: CDR1 SGDLS, CDR2 YYNGEE. For the CDR3, the DNA is TGTGCCAGCAGCGCTGGAACAGGGGGCTCTGAAGCTTTCTTT. This translates into CASSAGTGGSEAFF.

The chain is built from TRBV7-2 and TRBJ2-5; 11 bases match TRBD2. In germline, CDR1 is SGHTA, CDR2 FQGNSA. The CDR3 length is 14 residues. Germline trimming cut 3 bases from V and 5 bases from J; bases unmatched to any gene: 2. The CDR3 DNA is TGTGCCAGCAGCTTGGCTAGCGGGAGGGAGACCCAGTACTTC. Protein product: CASSLASGRETQYF.

The chain couples TRBV2 to TRBJ2-3, with 9 bases aligning to TRBD2. The CDR3 is made up of 15 amino acids. Germline CDR1 and CDR2: SNHLY and FYNNEI. V lost 5 bases, J lost 1 base, and 4 bases stayed unmatched. In DNA, the CDR3 is TGTGCCAGCAGTCCAGCGGGGGGAGGCACAGATACGCAGTATTTT. This encodes CASSPAGGGTDTQYF.

The V call is TRBV6-5, the J call TRBJ1-1; D is ambiguous. Germline V lookup: CDR1 MNHEY, CDR2 SVGAGI. The CDR3 runs 14 residues. V was cut by 5 bases and J by 1 base, with 11 bases left in between. The CDR3 loop is CASSPKIENTEAFF. The CDR3 DNA reads TGTGCCAGCAGTCCTAAAATAGAGAACACTGAAGCTTTCTTT.

The chain recombines TRBV7-9 with TRBJ1-2; 7 bases match TRBD1. This CDR3 contains 13 residues. Germline CDR1 SEHNR, CDR2 FQNEAQ (reference sequence). V lost 5 bases and J lost 7; bases outside the gene matches: 7. CDR3 nucleotides: TGTGCCAGCAGCGGATGGACAGGATTTGGCTACACCTTC. As protein: CASSGWTGFGYTF.

The chain employs TRBV13 and TRBJ2-7; TRBD1 aligns across 7 bases. In germline, CDR1 is PRHDT, CDR2 FYEKMQ (reference sequence). V lost 4 bases and J lost 7; bases outside the gene matches: 7. The CDR3 runs 13 residues. The CDR3 sequence: CASSSGTELEQYF. The CDR3 region has the DNA TGTGCCAGCAGCTCCGGGACAGAGTTAGAGCAGTACTTC. Together with reference TRBV13 and TRBJ2-7, the CDR3 gives the full variable domain: AAGVIQSPRHLIKEKRETATLKCYPIPRHDTVYWYQQGPGQDPQFLISFYEKMQSDKGSIPDRFSAQQFSDYHSELNMSSLELGDSALYFCASSSGTELEQYFGPGTRLTVT.

The chain recombines TRBV28 with TRBJ2-2; tentatively, D is TRBD1 or TRBD2 (5 bases each). This CDR3 comprises 14 residues. The V gene lost 11 bases and the J gene lost 3 bases, with 16 bases spanning the gap. Germline values: CDR1 MDHEN, CDR2 SYDVKM. The CDR3 sequence is CASYGARYTGELFF. Here the CDR3 DNA reads TGTGCCTCGTACGGGGCGCGGTACACCGGGGAGCTGTTTTTT.

The V call is TRBV6-6, the J call TRBJ2-7, with D possibly TRBD2 on 6 matching bases. The germline V gene has CDR1 MNHNY and CDR2 SVGAGI (reference sequence). Trimming pared 6 bases from V and 6 bases from J, leaving 12 bases between. This CDR3 region has 12 residues. The CDR3, as DNA: TGTGCCAGCAGCGGAGGGTCTGGCGAGCAGTACTTC. Encoded protein: CASSGGSGEQYF.

Details on this clone: The sample holds other DNA sequences that translate to the same CDR3. This chain uses TRBV6-1 with TRBJ1-6; TRBD1 is a possible D gene (6 bases). The V and J ends lost 4 bases and 9 bases respectively, with 16 bases between them. Germline V gene lookup returns CDR1 MNHNS and CDR2 SASEGT. The CDR3 loop spans 15 amino acids. The CDR3 sequence: CASSVNRVLPSPLHF. CDR3 nucleotide sequence: TGTGCCAGCAGTGTGAACAGGGTTCTCCCTTCACCCCTCCACTTT.

The chain carries TRBV18 and TRBJ2-7; TRBD2 matches 9 bases. With 3 bases clipped from V and 4 bases from J, the junction kept 7 bases outside the gene matches. The CDR3 length is 15 residues. The germline V gene has CDR1 KGHSH and CDR2 LQKENI. In DNA form, the CDR3 reads TGTGCCAGCTCACCGGAGACTAGCGGAAGGTACGAGCAGTACTTC. Translation gives CASSPETSGRYEQYF. Together with reference TRBV18 and TRBJ2-7, the CDR3 gives the full variable domain: NAGVMQNPRHLVRRRGQEARLRCSPMKGHSHVYWYRQLPEEGLKFMVYLQKENIIDESGMPKERFSAEFPKEGPSILRIQQVVRGDSAAYFCASSPETSGRYEQYFGPGTRLTVT.

The chain uses TRBV4-3 and TRBJ1-2; D gene uncertain. The CDR3 has 15 amino acids. Trimming left V 0 bases short and J 8 bases short, with 16 bases between. Germline V gives CDR1 LGHNA, CDR2 YSLEER. This CDR3 is CASSQDVRAPWGYTF. The CDR3 nucleotides read TGCGCCAGCAGCCAAGATGTCCGGGCCCCCTGGGGCTACACCTTC.

Details on this clone: A read error is likely, as this CDR3 ends without the conserved phenylalanine or tryptophan. CDR3 loop: CASGIAGPTNYGYTY. The CDR3 DNA is TGTGCCAGCGGGATAGCGGGACCAACTAACTATGGCTACACCTAC. This sequence joins TRBV5-8 and TRBJ1-2; tentatively, D is TRBD1 (5 bases). This CDR3 is 15 amino acids long. CDR1 is SGHTS and CDR2 is YDEGEE in the germline V gene. Trimming pared 7 bases from V and 0 bases from J, leaving 16 bases between.

CDR3 bases: TGTGCCTGGACCCGGGACAGGGCTCCTGAAGCTTTCTTT. Translated: CAWTRDRAPEAFF. V usage is TRBV30 and J usage is TRBJ1-1; 9 bases map to TRBD1. This CDR3 comprises 13 residues. The germline CDR1 and CDR2 sequences are GTSNPN and SVGIG (reference sequence). The V gene end was trimmed by 4 bases and the J gene end by 6 bases; junction bases not matched to a gene: 6.

Concerning this clone: The germline gene is not matched at one end of the junction; a read error may be the cause. This sequence joins TRBV18 and TRBJ2-3; D gene unclear. There are 13 residues in the CDR3. Per germline, CDR1 KGHSH and CDR2 LQKENI. DNA for the CDR3: TGTGCCAGCACACCCTCTCTGACAGATACGCAGTATTTT. This codes for CASTPSLTDTQYF.